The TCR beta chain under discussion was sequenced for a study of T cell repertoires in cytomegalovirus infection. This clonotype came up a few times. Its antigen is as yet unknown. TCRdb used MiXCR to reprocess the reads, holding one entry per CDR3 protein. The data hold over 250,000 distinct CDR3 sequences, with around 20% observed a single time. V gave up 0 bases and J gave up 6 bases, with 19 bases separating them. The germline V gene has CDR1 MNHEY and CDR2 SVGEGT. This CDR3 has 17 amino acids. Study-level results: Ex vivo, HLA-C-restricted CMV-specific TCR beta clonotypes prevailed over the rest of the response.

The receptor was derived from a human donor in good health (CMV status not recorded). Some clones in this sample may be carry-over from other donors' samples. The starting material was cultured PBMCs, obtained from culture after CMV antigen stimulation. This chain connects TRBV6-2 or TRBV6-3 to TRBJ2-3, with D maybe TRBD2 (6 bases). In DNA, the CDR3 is TGTGCCAGCAGTTACTCTGGACCCGGGACCCGGGGGGATACGCAGTATTTT. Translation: CASSYSGPGTRGDTQYF.